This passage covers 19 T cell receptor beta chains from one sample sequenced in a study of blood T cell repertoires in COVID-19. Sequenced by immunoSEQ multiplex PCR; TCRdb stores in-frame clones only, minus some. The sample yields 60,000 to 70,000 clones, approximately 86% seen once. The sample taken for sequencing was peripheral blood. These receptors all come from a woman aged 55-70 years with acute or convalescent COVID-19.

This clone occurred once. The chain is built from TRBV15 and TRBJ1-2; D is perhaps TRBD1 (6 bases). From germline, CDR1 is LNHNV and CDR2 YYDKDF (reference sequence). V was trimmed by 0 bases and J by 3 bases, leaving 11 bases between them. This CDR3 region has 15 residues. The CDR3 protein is CATSRDRGEYYGYTF. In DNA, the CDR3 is TGTGCCACCAGCAGAGACAGGGGAGAGTACTATGGCTACACCTTC.

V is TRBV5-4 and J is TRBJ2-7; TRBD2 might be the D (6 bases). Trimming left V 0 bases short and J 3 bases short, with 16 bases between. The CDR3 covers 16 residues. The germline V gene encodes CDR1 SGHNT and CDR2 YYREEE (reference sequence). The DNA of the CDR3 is TGTGCCAGCAGCTTGGATCGGGGGATAGGGTACTACGAGCAGTACTTC. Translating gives CASSLDRGIGYYEQYF.

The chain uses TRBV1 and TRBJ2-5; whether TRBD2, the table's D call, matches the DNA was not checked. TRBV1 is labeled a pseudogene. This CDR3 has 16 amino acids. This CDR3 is CTSSRGGLAGGETQYF. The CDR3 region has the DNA TGCACCAGCAGCCGAGGGGGACTAGCGGGAGGGGAGACCCAGTACTTC.

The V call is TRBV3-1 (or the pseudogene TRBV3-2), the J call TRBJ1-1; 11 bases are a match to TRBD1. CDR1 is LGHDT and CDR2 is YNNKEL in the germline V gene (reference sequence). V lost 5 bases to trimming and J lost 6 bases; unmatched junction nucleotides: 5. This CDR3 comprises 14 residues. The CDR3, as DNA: TGTGCCAGCAGCTTACGGACAGGGGGCCCTGAAGCTTTCTTT. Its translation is CASSLRTGGPEAFF.

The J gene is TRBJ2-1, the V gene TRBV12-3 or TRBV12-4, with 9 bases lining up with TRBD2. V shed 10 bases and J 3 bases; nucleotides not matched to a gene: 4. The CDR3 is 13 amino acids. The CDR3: CATSTSGYNEQFF. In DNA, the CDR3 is TGTGCCACTTCGACTAGCGGCTACAATGAGCAGTTCTTC.

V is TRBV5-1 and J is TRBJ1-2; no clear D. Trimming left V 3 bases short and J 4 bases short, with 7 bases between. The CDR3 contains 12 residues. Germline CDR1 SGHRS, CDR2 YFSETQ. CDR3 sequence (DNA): TGCGCCAGCAGCTCAGGTTCCTATGGCTACACCTTC. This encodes CASSSGSYGYTF. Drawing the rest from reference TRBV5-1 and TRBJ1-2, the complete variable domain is KAGVTQTPRYLIKTRGQQVTLSCSPISGHRSVSWYQQTPGQGLQFLFEYFSETQRNKGNFPGRFSGRQFSNSRSEMNVSTLELGDSALYLCASSSGSYGYTFGSGTRLTVV.

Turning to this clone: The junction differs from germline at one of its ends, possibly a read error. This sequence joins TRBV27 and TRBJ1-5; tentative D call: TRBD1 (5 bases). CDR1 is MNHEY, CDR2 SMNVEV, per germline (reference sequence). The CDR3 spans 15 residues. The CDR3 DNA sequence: TGTGCCAGCAGTCTATCAGGACACCGAAATCAGCCCCAGCATTTT. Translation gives CASSLSGHRNQPQHF.

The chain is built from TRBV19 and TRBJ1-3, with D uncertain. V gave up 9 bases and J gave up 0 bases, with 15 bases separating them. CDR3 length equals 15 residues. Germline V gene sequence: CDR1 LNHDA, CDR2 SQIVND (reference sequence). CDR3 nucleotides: TGTGCCAGCTTACCTTTGGGGAGCTCTGGAAACACCATATATTTT. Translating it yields CASLPLGSSGNTIYF.

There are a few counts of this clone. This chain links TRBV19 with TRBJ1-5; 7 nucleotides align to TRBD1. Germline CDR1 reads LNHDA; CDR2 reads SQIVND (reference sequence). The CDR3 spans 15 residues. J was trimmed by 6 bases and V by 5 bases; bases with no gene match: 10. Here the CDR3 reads CASSRGAGGSQPQHF. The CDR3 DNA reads TGTGCCAGTAGTCGAGGGGCAGGGGGTAGTCAGCCCCAGCATTTT.

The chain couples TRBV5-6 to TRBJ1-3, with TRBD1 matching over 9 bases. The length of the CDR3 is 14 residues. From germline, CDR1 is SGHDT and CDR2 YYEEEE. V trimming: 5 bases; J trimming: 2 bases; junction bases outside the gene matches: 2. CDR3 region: CASRGTGTGNTIYF. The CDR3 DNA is TGTGCCAGCAGAGGGACAGGGACTGGAAACACCATATATTTT.

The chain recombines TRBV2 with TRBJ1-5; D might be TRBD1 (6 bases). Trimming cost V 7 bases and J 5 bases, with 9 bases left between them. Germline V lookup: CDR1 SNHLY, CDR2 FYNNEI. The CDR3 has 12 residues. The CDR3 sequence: CASTGGYQPQHF. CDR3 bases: TGTGCCAGCACGGGGGGCTATCAGCCCCAGCATTTT.

The CDR3 nucleotides are TGTGCCAGTATGTCTCCCCGTGTGGGAGGTAACACTGAAGCTTTCTTT. Translating gives CASMSPRVGGNTEAFF. V and J are TRBV19 and TRBJ1-1, with unresolved D. From germline, CDR1 is LNHDA and CDR2 SQIVND (reference sequence). Trimming took 7 bases from V and 2 from J, leaving 20 bases between them. This CDR3 is 16 amino acids long.

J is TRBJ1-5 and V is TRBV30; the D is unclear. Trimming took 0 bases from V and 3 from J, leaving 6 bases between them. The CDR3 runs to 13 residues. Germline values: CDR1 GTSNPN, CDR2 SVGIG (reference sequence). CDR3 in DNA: TGTGCCTGGAGTGTACGGGACAATCAGCCCCAGCATTTT. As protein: CAWSVRDNQPQHF.

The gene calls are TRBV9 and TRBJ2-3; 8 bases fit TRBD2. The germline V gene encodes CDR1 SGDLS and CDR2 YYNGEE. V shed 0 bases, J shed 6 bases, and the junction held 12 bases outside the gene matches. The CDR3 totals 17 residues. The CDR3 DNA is TGTGCCAGCAGCGTAGAAGACAGCGGGAGAGGAGCGGATACGCAGTATTTT. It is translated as CASSVEDSGRGADTQYF.

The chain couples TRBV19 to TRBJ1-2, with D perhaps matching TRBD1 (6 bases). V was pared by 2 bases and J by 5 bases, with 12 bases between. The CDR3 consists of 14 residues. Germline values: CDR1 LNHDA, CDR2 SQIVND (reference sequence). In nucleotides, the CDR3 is TGTGCCAGTAGTATAAGCAGGGGCCCTTATGGCTACACCTTC. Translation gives CASSISRGPYGYTF.

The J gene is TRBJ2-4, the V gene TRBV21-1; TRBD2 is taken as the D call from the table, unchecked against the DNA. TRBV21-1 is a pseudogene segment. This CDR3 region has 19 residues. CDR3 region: CASSKVWTSGGGEGNIQYF. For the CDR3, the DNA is TGTGCCAGCAGCAAAGTTTGGACTAGCGGGGGGGGTGAAGGAAACATTCAGTACTTC.

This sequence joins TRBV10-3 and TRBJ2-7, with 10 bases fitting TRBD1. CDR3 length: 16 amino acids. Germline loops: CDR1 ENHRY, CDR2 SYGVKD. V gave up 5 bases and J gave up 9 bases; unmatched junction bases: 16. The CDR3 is CAISQDRGNPLRGQYF. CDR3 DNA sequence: TGTGCCATCAGTCAGGACAGGGGGAATCCTCTACGAGGGCAGTACTTC.

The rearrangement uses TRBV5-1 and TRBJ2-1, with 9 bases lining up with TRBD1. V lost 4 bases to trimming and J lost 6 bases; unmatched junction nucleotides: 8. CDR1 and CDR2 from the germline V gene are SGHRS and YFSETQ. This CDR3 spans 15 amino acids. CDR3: CASSQGTGRVNEQFF. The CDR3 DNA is TGCGCCAGCAGCCAGGGGACAGGGAGGGTCAATGAGCAGTTCTTC.

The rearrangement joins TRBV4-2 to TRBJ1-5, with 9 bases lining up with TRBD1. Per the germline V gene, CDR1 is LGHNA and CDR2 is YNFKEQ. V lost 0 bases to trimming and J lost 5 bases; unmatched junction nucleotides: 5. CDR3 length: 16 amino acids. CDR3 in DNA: TGTGCCAGCAGCCAAGATGTAGGGACAGGGCATCAGCCCCAGCATTTT. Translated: CASSQDVGTGHQPQHF.